These 32 T cell receptor beta chains originate from one sample sequenced in a study of shared clonotypes between healthy human individuals. Assay: immunoSEQ multiplex PCR; the TCRdb copy retains only in-frame clones and omits some. The sample contains some 100,000 clones, roughly two thirds of which appear only once. The sample comprised memory CD8+ T cells sorted from blood. The subset was: CD45RO+ cells pooled with CCR7-negative TemRA cells. The source is a woman in her twenties or thirties in good health.

This clone has more than one count but fewer than ten. V usage is TRBV28 and J usage is TRBJ2-6; D possibly corresponds to TRBD1 (6 bases). Looked up from germline, CDR1 is MDHEN and CDR2 is SYDVKM. Trimming took off 4 bases at V and 0 bases at J, with 13 bases between the two ends. The CDR3 sequence is 17 residues long. CDR3 region: CASSWTASSSGANVLTF. In nucleotides, the CDR3 is TGTGCCAGCAGTTGGACAGCTTCCTCCTCTGGGGCCAACGTCCTGACTTTC. The whole variable domain, remainder taken from reference TRBV28 and TRBJ2-6, is DVKVTQSSRYLVKRTGEKVFLECVQDMDHENMFWYRQDPGLGLRLIYFSYDVKMKEKGDIPEGYSVSREKKERFSLILESASTNQTSMYLCASSWTASSSGANVLTFGAGSRLTVL.

This clone turned up a few times. The rearrangement links TRBV30 to TRBJ1-5, with D possibly TRBD1 on 5 matching bases. The CDR3 consists of 13 residues. Looked up from germline, CDR1 is GTSNPN and CDR2 is SVGIG (reference sequence). V was trimmed by 1 base and J by 3 bases, leaving 7 bases between them. The CDR3 loop reads CAWSEQDNQPQHF. CDR3 coding DNA: TGTGCCTGGAGTGAACAGGACAATCAGCCCCAGCATTTT.

The V and J genes are TRBV7-9 and TRBJ2-7; 12 nucleotides agree with TRBD2. This CDR3 spans 17 amino acids. Germline V gene lookup returns CDR1 SEHNR and CDR2 FQNEAQ (reference sequence). V lost 5 bases to trimming and J lost 0 bases; unmatched junction nucleotides: 8. CDR3 bases: TGTGCCAGCAGCAACGGGACTAGCGGGTCGAGCTCCTACGAGCAGTACTTC. Protein: CASSNGTSGSSSYEQYF.

This clone was detected only a few times. CDR3 bases: TGCAGCGTTGAGGTTACAGCTGGGGAGCAGTACTTC. It is translated as CSVEVTAGEQYF. The V call is TRBV29-1, the J call TRBJ2-7; D unresolved. The length of the CDR3 is 12 residues. Germline CDR1 is SQVTM and CDR2 is ANQGSEA. V lost 3 bases and J lost 7, with 13 bases in between.

The chain links TRBV4-2 to TRBJ2-7, with 7 positions matching TRBD2. Unmatched junction bases numbered 6, after V lost 2 bases and J lost 2 bases. CDR3 length: 15 amino acids. Germline CDR1 is LGHNA and CDR2 is YNFKEQ. CDR3 sequence reads: CASSQFPSGTYEQYF. CDR3 sequence (DNA): TGTGCCAGCAGCCAATTTCCTAGCGGTACCTACGAGCAGTACTTC.

This clone appeared many times. The rearrangement uses TRBV2 and TRBJ2-1, with 13 bases aligning to TRBD2. With 4 bases clipped from V and 9 bases from J, the junction kept 9 bases outside the gene matches. Germline CDR1 SNHLY, CDR2 FYNNEI. The CDR3 has 16 amino acids. Written as DNA, the CDR3 is TGTGCCAGCAGTGGACACGGGACTAGCGGGAATCTTGAGCAGTTCTTC. As protein: CASSGHGTSGNLEQFF.

This chain joins TRBV5-6 and TRBJ2-7; D unresolved. The CDR3 sequence is 13 residues long. V was pared by 2 bases and J by 7 bases, with 13 bases between. From germline, CDR1 is SGHDT and CDR2 YYEEEE. Here the CDR3 reads CASSFYPNPEQYF. The CDR3, as DNA: TGTGCCAGCAGCTTCTACCCCAACCCGGAGCAGTACTTC.

The chain has TRBV19 and TRBJ2-7; D is unclear. The germline V and J ends were trimmed by 6 bases and 5 bases, with 14 bases remaining between them. The CDR3 consists of 13 residues. The germline gives CDR1 LNHDA, CDR2 SQIVND (reference sequence). Written as DNA, the CDR3 is TGTGCCAGTAGACCGGACGGAGTCCACGAGCAGTACTTC. It codes for CASRPDGVHEQYF.

The V gene is TRBV10-2, the J gene TRBJ1-2; D is ambiguous. Looked up from germline, CDR1 is WSHSY and CDR2 is SAAADI. V lost 2 bases and J lost 3, with 10 bases in between. This CDR3 comprises 14 residues. The CDR3 sequence: CASSEAAAYYGYTF. The CDR3 DNA is TGCGCCAGCAGTGAGGCGGCGGCTTACTATGGCTACACCTTC.

The J gene is TRBJ1-4, the V gene TRBV7-9, with unresolved D. CDR1 is SEHNR and CDR2 is FQNEAQ in the germline V gene (reference sequence). Trimming stripped 6 bases from V and 2 bases from J, with 10 bases between. This CDR3 is 14 amino acids long. DNA of the CDR3: TGTGCCAGCAGGCCCGGTACGACTAATGAAAAACTGTTTTTT. It translates to CASRPGTTNEKLFF.

The rearrangement links TRBV29-1 to TRBJ2-3; no firm D call. Germline CDR1 and CDR2: SQVTM and ANQGSEA. V gave up 2 bases and J gave up 7 bases, with 10 bases separating them. The CDR3 is made up of 12 amino acids. CDR3 sequence (DNA): TGCAGCGTTGAAACCTGGGCAAATACGCAGTATTTT. It is translated as CSVETWANTQYF.

The rearrangement joins TRBV6-1 to TRBJ1-5; D might be TRBD1 (5 bases). Germline CDR1 and CDR2: MNHNS and SASEGT. V lost 4 bases and J 0 bases, leaving 10 bases between the germline ends. The CDR3 contains 15 residues. In DNA form, the CDR3 reads TGTGCCAGCAGTGTGGTTGGGGGTAGCAATCAGCCCCAGCATTTT. The encoded protein is CASSVVGGSNQPQHF.

In its sample, this clone was seen once. This chain connects TRBV5-1 to TRBJ1-2, with 8 nucleotides matching TRBD1. Per the germline V gene, CDR1 is SGHRS and CDR2 is YFSETQ. Trimming at V came to 7 bases and at J to 3 bases, leaving 5 bases not matched to a gene. CDR3 length: 13 residues. The CDR3 coding sequence is TGCGCCAGCCGATCGGACAGGGACTATGGCTACACCTTC. Its translation: CASRSDRDYGYTF. The full variable domain, in which reference TRBV5-1 and TRBJ1-2 provide the parts outside the CDR3, is KAGVTQTPRYLIKTRGQQVTLSCSPISGHRSVSWYQQTPGQGLQFLFEYFSETQRNKGNFPGRFSGRQFSNSRSEMNVSTLELGDSALYLCASRSDRDYGYTFGSGTRLTVV.

This sequence joins TRBV7-9 and TRBJ2-7; 9 bases align to TRBD1. V dropped 5 bases and J dropped 2; count of bases not matched to a gene: 13. CDR3 length: 17 amino acids. The germline V gene has CDR1 SEHNR and CDR2 FQNEAQ (reference sequence). In DNA form, the CDR3 reads TGTGCCAGCAGCCCCCTCCGGGGGACAGGGCCCACCTACGAGCAGTACTTC. As protein: CASSPLRGTGPTYEQYF.

V gene TRBV27 combines with J gene TRBJ1-1, with unresolved D. Germline V gene data show CDR1 as MNHEY and CDR2 as SMNVEV (reference sequence). The V end lost 6 bases, the J end lost 1 base, and 9 bases lay between the germline ends. This CDR3 is built from 13 residues. CDR3 protein: CASSLEPNTEAFF. The CDR3 coding sequence is TGTGCCAGCAGCCTGGAACCGAACACTGAAGCTTTCTTT.

This clone was found once. The chain joins TRBV5-1 to TRBJ2-3; 8 nucleotides agree with TRBD2. V dropped 0 bases and J dropped 3; count of bases not matched to a gene: 6. The CDR3 is 16 residues long. Germline V gene sequence: CDR1 SGHRS, CDR2 YFSETQ. For the CDR3, the DNA is TGCGCCAGCAGCTTGGTAGGACTAGCTGGGACAGATACGCAGTATTTT. Translated: CASSLVGLAGTDTQYF.

The table lists this clone with a few counts. The rearrangement links TRBV13 to TRBJ2-7; 9 nucleotides match TRBD1. Trimming removed 1 base from V and 3 bases from J; junction bases left unmatched: 4. This CDR3 is built from 15 residues. Germline V gives CDR1 PRHDT, CDR2 FYEKMQ (reference sequence). Written as DNA, the CDR3 is TGTGCCAGCAGCTTAGAGGGGACAGGGAACTACGAGCAGTACTTC. This translates into CASSLEGTGNYEQYF.

The rearrangement joins TRBV30 to TRBJ2-5; D is undetermined. The J call may be mistaken, given a closer DNA end match to TRBJ2-7. This CDR3 comprises 16 residues. From germline, CDR1 is GTSNPN and CDR2 SVGIG (reference sequence). CDR3 in amino acids: CAWSVRYPHQTYEQYF. In nucleotides, the CDR3 is TGTGCCTGGAGTGTACGTTATCCGCACCAGACCTACGAGCAGTACTTC.

The chain employs TRBV4-1 and TRBJ1-1; D might be TRBD1 (6 bases). Germline V CDR1 and CDR2: MGHRA, YSYEKL. This CDR3 spans 18 amino acids. V was pared by 4 bases and J by 0 bases, with 21 bases between. DNA of the CDR3: TGCGCCAGCAGCCGCAGGGGTAGGGATACAGGGATGAACACTGAAGCTTTCTTT. This encodes CASSRRGRDTGMNTEAFF.

The chain joins TRBV25-1 to TRBJ2-7; 9 bases map to TRBD1. CDR1 and CDR2 from the germline V gene are MGHDK and SYGVNS. V shed 2 bases and J 5 bases; nucleotides not matched to a gene: 13. This CDR3 spans 17 amino acids. CDR3 coding DNA: TGTGCCAGCAGTGAACGTTGGGGACAGGGTATTGGCCACGAGCAGTACTTC. Translated: CASSERWGQGIGHEQYF.

V and J are TRBV6-1 and TRBJ2-3; a weak D match, TRBD1 (5 bases). The CDR3 extends over 15 amino acids. The germline gives CDR1 MNHNS, CDR2 SASEGT. V lost 3 bases and J 0 bases, leaving 10 bases between the germline ends. CDR3 region: CASSDRDGSTDTQYF. In DNA, the CDR3 is TGTGCCAGCAGTGACAGGGATGGAAGCACAGATACGCAGTATTTT.

This clone was found a few times. This chain connects TRBV18 to TRBJ1-5; 10 nucleotides align to TRBD1. V lost 6 bases and J lost 0; bases outside the gene matches: 5. The CDR3 has 16 amino acids. The V gene's germline CDR1 is KGHSH and CDR2 LQKENI. The CDR3 loop reads CASSYGTGDSNQPQHF. In nucleotides, the CDR3 is TGTGCCAGCTCCTATGGGACAGGGGATAGCAATCAGCCCCAGCATTTT.

The chain links TRBV5-5 to TRBJ1-5; D is possibly TRBD1 (5 bases). The germline CDR1 and CDR2 sequences are SGHKS and YYEKEE (reference sequence). Trimming cost V 4 bases and J 2 bases, with 19 bases left between them. The CDR3 covers 17 residues. The CDR3 DNA follows: TGTGCCAGCAGCCCCGAGCGCGGGGGATGGGGCAATCAGCCCCAGCATTTT. It translates to CASSPERGGWGNQPQHF.

This clone came up many times. Other DNA sequences in the sample encode the same CDR3. This chain links TRBV7-9 with TRBJ2-3, with TRBD2 matching 9 bases. CDR1 SEHNR and CDR2 FQNEAQ come from the germline V gene (reference sequence). The CDR3 is 16 residues long. V shed 1 base, J shed 2 bases, and the junction held 4 bases outside the gene matches. The CDR3 is CASSLVSGRFTDTQYF. CDR3 coding DNA: TGTGCCAGCAGCTTAGTCAGCGGGAGGTTCACAGATACGCAGTATTTT.

The rearrangement joins TRBV6-6 to TRBJ2-6; TRBD1 might be the D (5 bases). V dropped 6 bases and J dropped 0 bases, with 9 bases sitting between them. Germline V gene sequence: CDR1 MNHNY, CDR2 SVGAGI (reference sequence). This CDR3 is built from 15 residues. The CDR3 reads CASSQQVSGANVLTF. The CDR3 DNA reads as TGTGCCAGCAGCCAACAGGTCTCTGGGGCCAACGTCCTGACTTTC.

There are a few counts of this clone. Other DNA sequences in the same sample also yield this CDR3. This rearrangement joins TRBV6-1 to TRBJ1-5; D possibly corresponds to TRBD1 (6 bases). Germline loops: CDR1 MNHNS, CDR2 SASEGT. V was trimmed by 7 bases and J by 3 bases, leaving 10 bases between them. The CDR3 is 13 amino acids. This chain's CDR3 is CASTDRVNQPQHF. CDR3 sequence (DNA): TGTGCCAGCACGGACAGAGTCAATCAGCCCCAGCATTTT.

This clone came up a few times. The chain carries TRBV10-1 and TRBJ2-2, with D hard to call. The CDR3 is 16 amino acids. CDR1 is WNHNN, CDR2 SYGVQD, per germline (reference sequence). The V and J ends lost 2 bases and 2 bases respectively, with 12 bases between them. The CDR3 is CASSERRDSNTGELFF. The CDR3 region has the DNA TGCGCCAGCAGTGAGAGGCGAGACTCAAACACCGGGGAGCTGTTTTTT.

The gene calls are TRBV6-1 and TRBJ1-1; D uncertain. V was trimmed by 5 bases and J by 1 base, leaving 8 bases between them. CDR3 length equals 13 residues. Germline V gene lookup returns CDR1 MNHNS and CDR2 SASEGT. The CDR3: CASSSTENTEAFF. CDR3 DNA: TGTGCCAGCAGTTCAACAGAGAACACTGAAGCTTTCTTT.

CDR3: CASSRDSEAFF. CDR3 DNA sequence: TGTGCCAGCAGCCGAGATTCTGAAGCTTTCTTT. The chain combines TRBV5-4 with TRBJ1-1; D remains unclear. V was pared by 4 bases and J by 6 bases, with 7 bases between. This CDR3 is 11 amino acids long. Looked up from germline, CDR1 is SGHNT and CDR2 is YYREEE (reference sequence).

The chain couples TRBV5-4 to TRBJ2-3; unclear D gene. Trimming took 3 bases from V and 5 from J, leaving 13 bases between them. This CDR3 is built from 14 residues. Germline V gene data show CDR1 as SGHNT and CDR2 as YYREEE (reference sequence). The CDR3 nucleotides are TGTGCCAGCAGCTCTGATAGGGCAAGAGATACGCAGTATTTT. Residues: CASSSDRARDTQYF.

V is TRBV5-1 and J is TRBJ1-4; possible D gene TRBD1, 5 bases. The germline V gene encodes CDR1 SGHRS and CDR2 YFSETQ. Between the trimmed V and J ends, which lost 8 bases and 7 bases, there was a span of 18 bases. CDR3 length: 14 amino acids. In nucleotides, the CDR3 is TGCGCCAGTACCGGGGGATCCCCTTTTGAAAAACTGTTTTTT. Protein: CASTGGSPFEKLFF.

This chain links TRBV6-6 with TRBJ2-7, with 11 bases fitting TRBD2. The length of the CDR3 is 14 residues. Germline V lookup: CDR1 MNHNY, CDR2 SVGAGI (reference sequence). With 6 bases clipped from V and 4 bases from J, the junction kept 5 bases outside the gene matches. Here the CDR3 reads CASRPGLAEYEQYF. The CDR3 DNA sequence: TGTGCCAGCAGGCCGGGACTAGCGGAATACGAGCAGTACTTC.